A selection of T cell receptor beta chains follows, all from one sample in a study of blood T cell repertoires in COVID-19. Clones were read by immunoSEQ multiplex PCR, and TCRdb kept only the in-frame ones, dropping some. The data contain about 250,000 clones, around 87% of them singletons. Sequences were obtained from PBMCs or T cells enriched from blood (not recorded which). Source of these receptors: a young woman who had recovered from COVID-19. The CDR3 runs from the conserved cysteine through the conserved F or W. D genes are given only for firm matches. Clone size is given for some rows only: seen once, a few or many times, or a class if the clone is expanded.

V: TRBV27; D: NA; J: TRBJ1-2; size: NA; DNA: TGTGCCAGCAGTTTAAGGTCCCCAACAGGTTCCTTTGACTATGGCTACACCTTC; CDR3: CASSLRSPTGSFDYGYTF
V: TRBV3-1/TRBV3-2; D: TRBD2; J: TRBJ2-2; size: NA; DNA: TGTGCCAGCAGCCCAAGAGCTAGCGGCGGGGAGCTGTTTTTT; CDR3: CASSPRASGGELFF
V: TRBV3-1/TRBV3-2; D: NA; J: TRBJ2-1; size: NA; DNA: TGTGCCAGCAGCCAAGTAGTTAGCAGCTCCTACAATGAGCAGTTCTTC; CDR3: CASSQVVSSSYNEQFF
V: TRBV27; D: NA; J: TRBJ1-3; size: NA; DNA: TGTGCCAGCAGTTTTAACAGCGGAAACACCATATATTTT; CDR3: CASSFNSGNTIYF
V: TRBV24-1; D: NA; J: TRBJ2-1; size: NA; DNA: TGTGCCACCAGTGAAGACCAGAGGAATGAGCAGTTCTTC; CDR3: CATSEDQRNEQFF
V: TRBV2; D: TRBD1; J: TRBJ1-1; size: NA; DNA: TGTGCCAGCAGGAGAGACAGGGTGAACACTGAAGCTTTCTTT; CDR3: CASRRDRVNTEAFF
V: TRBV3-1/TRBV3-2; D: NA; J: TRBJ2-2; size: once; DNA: TGTGCCAGCAGCCCACGGCCAGGGATTCCCGGGGAGCTGTTTTTT; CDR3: CASSPRPGIPGELFF
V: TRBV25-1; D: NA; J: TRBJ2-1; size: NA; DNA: TGTGCCAGCAGGGCGGGGTCGGGTGAGCAGTTCTTC; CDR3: CASRAGSGEQFF
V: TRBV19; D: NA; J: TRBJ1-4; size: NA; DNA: TGTGCCAGTAGTATAGCGGGGAGGAATTGGGAAAAACTGTTTTTT; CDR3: CASSIAGRNWEKLFF
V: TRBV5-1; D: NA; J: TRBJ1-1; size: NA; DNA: TGCGCCAGCTCGGAACTTAAGTCGGAGGACACTGAAGCTTTCTTT; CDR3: CASSELKSEDTEAFF
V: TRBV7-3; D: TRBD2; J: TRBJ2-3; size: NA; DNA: TGTGCCAGCAGCCTCACAACACCTAGCGGGGGGGCTAGCACAGATACGCAGTATTTT; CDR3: CASSLTTPSGGASTDTQYF
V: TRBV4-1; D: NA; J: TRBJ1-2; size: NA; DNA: TGCGCCAGCAGCCAAAACCCGGGAGGGGTTAACTATGGCTACACCTTC; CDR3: CASSQNPGGVNYGYTF
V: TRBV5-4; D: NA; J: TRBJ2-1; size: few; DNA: TGTGCCAGCAGGTCATCCTCCTACAATGAGCAGTTCTTC; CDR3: CASRSSSYNEQFF
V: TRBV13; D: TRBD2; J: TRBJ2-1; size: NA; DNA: TGTGCCAGCAGCTTAACGGCGGGGGGTACCAATGAGCAGTTCTTC; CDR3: CASSLTAGGTNEQFF
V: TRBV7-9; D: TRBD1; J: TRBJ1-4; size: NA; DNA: TGTGCCAGCAGCTTAGTGGACAGGGTTAATGAAAAACTGTTTTTT; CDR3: CASSLVDRVNEKLFF
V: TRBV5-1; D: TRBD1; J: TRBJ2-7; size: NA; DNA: TGCGCCAGCAGCCTTGCGACAGGGGGTTCCTACGAGCAGTACTTC; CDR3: CASSLATGGSYEQYF
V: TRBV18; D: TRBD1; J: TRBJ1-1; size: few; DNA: TGTGCCAGCTCACCATGGACAGGGGACACTGAAGCTTTCTTT; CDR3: CASSPWTGDTEAFF
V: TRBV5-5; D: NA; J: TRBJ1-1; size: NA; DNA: TGTGCCAGCAGCTTGGATAAATCGACTGAAGCTTTCTTT; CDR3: CASSLDKSTEAFF
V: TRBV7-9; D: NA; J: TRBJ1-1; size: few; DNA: TGTGCCAGCAGCCGGACTGGGCGGGACACTGAAGCTTTCTTT; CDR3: CASSRTGRDTEAFF
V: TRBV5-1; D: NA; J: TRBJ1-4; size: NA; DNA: TGCGCCAGCAGCCCTATAGGGGGGGCGACAACTAATGAAAAACTGTTTTTT; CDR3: CASSPIGGATTNEKLFF
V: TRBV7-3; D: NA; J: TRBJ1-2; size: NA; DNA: TGTGCCAGCAGCCCGACAAGCCGGCAGGGTTTGGTTGATGGCTACACCTTC; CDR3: CASSPTSRQGLVDGYTF
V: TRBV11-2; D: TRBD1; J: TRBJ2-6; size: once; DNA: TGTGCCAGCAGTTCCAGGGGGTCTGGGGCCAACGTCCTGACTTTC; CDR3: CASSSRGSGANVLTF
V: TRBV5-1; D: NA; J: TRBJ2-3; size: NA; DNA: TGCGCCAGCACGAAGAGTGGCAGGGGAGGCACAGATACGCAGTATTTT; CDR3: CASTKSGRGGTDTQYF
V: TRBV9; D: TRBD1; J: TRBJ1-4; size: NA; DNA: TGTGCCAGCAGCCTAGGACAGGTTGTAAGCGAGGAAAAACTGTTTTTT; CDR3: CASSLGQVVSEEKLFF
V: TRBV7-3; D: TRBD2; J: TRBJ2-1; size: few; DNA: TGTGCCAGCAGCTTATCCGGGGGGGCCTTAAATGAGCAGTTCTTC; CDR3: CASSLSGGALNEQFF
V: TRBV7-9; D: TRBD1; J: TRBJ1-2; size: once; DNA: TGTGCCATCCAGAGGGCCAGGGGGCTAGTTGCTAAGGGCTACACCTTC; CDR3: CAIQRARGLVAKGYTF
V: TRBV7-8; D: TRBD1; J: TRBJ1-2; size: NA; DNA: TGTGCCAGCAGCTTAAGTAAGGGGGCTGGTGGCTACACCTTC; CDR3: CASSLSKGAGGYTF
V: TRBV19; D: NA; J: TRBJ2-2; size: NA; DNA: TGTGCCAGTAGTATAGGGCGGATGAACACCGGGGAGCTGTTTTTT; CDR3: CASSIGRMNTGELFF
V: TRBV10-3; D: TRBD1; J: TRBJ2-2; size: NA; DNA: TGTGCCATCAGTGGCCGGGACAGGGGTGCCGGGGAGCTGTTTTTT; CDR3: CAISGRDRGAGELFF
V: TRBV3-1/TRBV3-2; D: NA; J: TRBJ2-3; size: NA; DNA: TGTGCCAGCAGCCAACAAAACTCAGATACGCAGTATTTT; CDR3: CASSQQNSDTQYF
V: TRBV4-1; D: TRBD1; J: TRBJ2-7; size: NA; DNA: TGCGCCAGCAGCCCCGCTGAGGGGGCAGATCTCTACGAGCAGTACTTC; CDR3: CASSPAEGADLYEQYF
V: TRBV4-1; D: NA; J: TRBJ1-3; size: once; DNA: TGCGCCAGCAGCCTGAGGATAGGGAGTTTCTCTGGAAACACCATATATTTT; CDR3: CASSLRIGSFSGNTIYF
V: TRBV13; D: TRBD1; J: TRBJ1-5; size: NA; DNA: TGTGCCAGCGGCGAGGGACAGACGAATCAGCCCCAGCATTTT; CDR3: CASGEGQTNQPQHF
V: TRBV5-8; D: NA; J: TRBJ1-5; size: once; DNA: TGTGCCAGCAGCTTGGATTCAGGGGATCAGCCCCAGCATTTT; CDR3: CASSLDSGDQPQHF
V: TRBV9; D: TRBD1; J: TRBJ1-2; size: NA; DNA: TGTGCCAGCAGCGACCGGGACAGGGACTTCGGCTACACCTTC; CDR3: CASSDRDRDFGYTF
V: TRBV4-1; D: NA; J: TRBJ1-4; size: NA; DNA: TGCGCCAGCAGCCAAGATCTTCGCAGGGAACCGTTTTTT; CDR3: CASSQDLRREPFF
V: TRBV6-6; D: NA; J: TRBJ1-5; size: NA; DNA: TGTGCCAGCATAGACAGCTCAGTCAATCAGCCCCAGCATTTT; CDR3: CASIDSSVNQPQHF
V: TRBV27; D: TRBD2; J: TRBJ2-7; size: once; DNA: TGTGCCAGCAGTTTATCGACTAGCGGGAGATACGAGCAGTACTTC; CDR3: CASSLSTSGRYEQYF
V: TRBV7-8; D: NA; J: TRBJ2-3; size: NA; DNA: TGTGCCAGCAGCTTTATGAAGGGGGGGCGAGGAGATACGCAGTATTTT; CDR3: CASSFMKGGRGDTQYF
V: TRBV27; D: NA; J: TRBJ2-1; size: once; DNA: TGTGCCAGCAGTTCGGGGCAGGGGTTCACCTACAATGAGCAGTTCTTC; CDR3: CASSSGQGFTYNEQFF
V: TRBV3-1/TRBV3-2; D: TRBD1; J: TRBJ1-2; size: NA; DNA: TGTGCCAGCAGCCCTACTATAGGGACAGGGGGCGGCTACACCTTC; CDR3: CASSPTIGTGGGYTF